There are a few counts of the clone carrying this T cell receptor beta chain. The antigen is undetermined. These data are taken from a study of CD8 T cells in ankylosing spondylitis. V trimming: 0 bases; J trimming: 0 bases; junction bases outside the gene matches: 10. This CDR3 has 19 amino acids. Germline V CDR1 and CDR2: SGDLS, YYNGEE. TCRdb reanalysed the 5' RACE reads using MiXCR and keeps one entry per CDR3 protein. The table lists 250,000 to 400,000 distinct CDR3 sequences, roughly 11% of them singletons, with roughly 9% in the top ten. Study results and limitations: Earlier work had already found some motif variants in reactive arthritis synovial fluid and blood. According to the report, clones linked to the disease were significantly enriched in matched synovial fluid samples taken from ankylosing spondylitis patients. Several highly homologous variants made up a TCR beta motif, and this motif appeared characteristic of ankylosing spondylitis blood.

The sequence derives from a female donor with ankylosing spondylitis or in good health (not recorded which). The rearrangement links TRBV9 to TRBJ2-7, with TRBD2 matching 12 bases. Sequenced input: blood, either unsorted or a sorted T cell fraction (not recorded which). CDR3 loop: CASSVGGLAGVKSSYEQYF. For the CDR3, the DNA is TGTGCCAGCAGCGTAGGGGGACTAGCGGGCGTTAAAAGCTCCTACGAGCAGTACTTC.